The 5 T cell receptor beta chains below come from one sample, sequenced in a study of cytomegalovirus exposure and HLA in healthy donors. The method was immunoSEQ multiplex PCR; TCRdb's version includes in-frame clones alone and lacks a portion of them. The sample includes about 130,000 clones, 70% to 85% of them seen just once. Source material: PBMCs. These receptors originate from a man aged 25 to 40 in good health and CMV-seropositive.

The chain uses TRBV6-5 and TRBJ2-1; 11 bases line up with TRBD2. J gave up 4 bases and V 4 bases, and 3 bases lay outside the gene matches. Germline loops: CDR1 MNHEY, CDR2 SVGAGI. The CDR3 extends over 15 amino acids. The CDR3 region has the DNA TGTGCCAGCAGTTTAGCGGGGGGGCCATACAATGAGCAGTTCTTC. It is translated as CASSLAGGPYNEQFF.

In DNA form, the CDR3 reads TGTGCCAGCAGCTTAGCTGGGACAGGCGGCTACACCTTC. This translates into CASSLAGTGGYTF. This rearrangement joins TRBV7-8 to TRBJ1-2; TRBD1 matches at 8 bases. With 0 bases clipped from V and 8 bases from J, the junction kept 2 bases outside the gene matches. The germline V gene encodes CDR1 SGHVS and CDR2 FQNEAQ. This CDR3 spans 13 amino acids.

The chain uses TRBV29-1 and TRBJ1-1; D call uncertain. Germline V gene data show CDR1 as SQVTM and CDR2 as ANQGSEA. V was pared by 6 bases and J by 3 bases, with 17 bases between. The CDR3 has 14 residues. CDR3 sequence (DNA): TGCAGCGTCGGCAAGCCCAGGCAGGACACTGAAGCTTTCTTT. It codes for CSVGKPRQDTEAFF. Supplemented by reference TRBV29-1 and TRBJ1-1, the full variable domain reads SAVISQKPSRDICQRGTSLTIQCQVDSQVTMMFWYRQQPGQSLTLIATANQGSEATYESGFVIDKFPISRPNLTFSTLTVSNMSPEDSSIYLCSVGKPRQDTEAFFGQGTRLTVV.

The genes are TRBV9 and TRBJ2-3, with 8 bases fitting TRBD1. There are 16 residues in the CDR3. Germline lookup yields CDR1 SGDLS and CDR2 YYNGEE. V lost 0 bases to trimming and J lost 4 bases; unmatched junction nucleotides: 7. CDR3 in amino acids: CASSVVLGQGADTQYF. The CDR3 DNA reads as TGTGCCAGCAGCGTAGTATTAGGACAGGGTGCAGATACGCAGTATTTT. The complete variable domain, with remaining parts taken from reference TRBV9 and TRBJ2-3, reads DSGVTQTPKHLITATGQRVTLRCSPRSGDLSVYWYQQSLDQGLQFLIQYYNGEERAKGNILERFSAQQFPDLHSELNLSSLELGDSALYFCASSVVLGQGADTQYFGPGTRLTVL.

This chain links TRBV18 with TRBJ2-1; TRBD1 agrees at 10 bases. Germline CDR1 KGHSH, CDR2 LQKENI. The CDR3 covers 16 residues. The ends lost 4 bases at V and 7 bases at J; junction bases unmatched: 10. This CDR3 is CASSQSGQGGINEQFF. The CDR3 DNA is TGTGCCAGCTCACAGTCCGGACAGGGGGGGATAAATGAGCAGTTCTTC.